The rows below give T cell receptor beta chains drawn from one sample of a study of regulatory T cells in long-lasting Graves disease. TCRdb independently ran MiXCR on the multiplex PCR reads; one entry per CDR3 protein. The sample shows about 460,000 distinct CDR3 sequences, around 15% of them seen only once. The sample also formed part of further work on T cells in Graves' hyperthyroidism and ophthalmopathy.

The specimen was peripheral blood mononuclear cells (PBMCs), collected at new diagnosis, from a patient treated with antithyroid drugs. Receptors originate from a woman in her 50s with Graves disease. Each CDR3 is given with its conserved first and last residue.

v_gene | CDR3aa
TRBV18 | CASSPQSDTQYF
TRBV11-2 | CASSLGRGLKETQYF
TRBV12-5 | CASGLESGSGRAQETQYF
TRBV7-2 | CASSLELAGGADTQYF
TRBV29-1 | CSVAGLAGGWRGGETQYF
TRBV28 | CASSSNVWQYF
TRBV5-1 | CASSAEAGLAGVHDTQYF
TRBV10-3 | CAISVTSGLSGELFF
TRBV28 | CASRRSQETQYF
TRBV5-1 | CASSWDNSYEQYF
TRBV6-1 | CASRPGGAGVTQYF
TRBV6-1 | CAIFITGGRYEQYF
TRBV5-1 | CASSLEQGWVDEQFF
TRBV2 | CASTGGGWEQYF
TRBV3-1 | CASSQVGTGDGHNEQFF
TRBV18 | CASSPRDRGSGNTIYF
TRBV7-9 | CASGSQTSLYEQYF
TRBV7-9 | CASSLDSEKLFF
TRBV4-1 | CAGSQGQGGTDTQYF
TRBV5-1 | CASRYLQGSYEQYF
TRBV20-1 | CSARVDGYTF
TRBV7-3 | CASSQHGGNEQFF
TRBV7-6 | CASSSPQGQGDPTDTQYF
TRBV9 | CASSVGGNYTF
TRBV3-1 | CASTLAGGGEQFF
TRBV2 | CASSPPSGRVRYNEQFF
TRBV3-1 | CASSQEIGLIDGANVLTF
TRBV14 | CASSGVAGTGELFF
TRBV6-2/TRBV6-3 | CASSYSLAGQETQYF
TRBV24-1 | CATSVRVAYEQYF
TRBV12-3/TRBV12-4 | CASADGSYEQYF
TRBV2 | CASSEHPGIRDGNSDTEYF
TRBV3-1 | CASSQVSGGGEKLFF
TRBV28 | CASSRDRYQETQYF
TRBV28 | CASSLSAGGYEQYF
TRBV18 | CASSPPAGENTEAFF
TRBV27 | CASSFVAPWVTTGELFF
TRBV9 | CASSDPGQENTEAFF
TRBV18 | CASSLPGQAWGEQFF
TRBV20-1 | CSARPARWGSYNEQFF
TRBV5-5 | CASRPWTQGNGYTF
TRBV10-3 | CAISELTGLTTEAFF
TRBV7-9 | CASSFRGRPYNEQFF
TRBV10-2 | CATCEGQGPTGELFF
TRBV20-1 | CSAPRGTNYGYTF
TRBV28 | CASSQDRIYTDTQYF
TRBV5-1 | CASSGPQQGAHGYTF
TRBV9 | CASSVAKPDRIEVELFF
TRBV30 | CACGHASVTEAFF
TRBV6-1 | CASTRGETQYF
TRBV28 | CASSLRNTGELFF
TRBV28 | CASRPGQGTGELFF
TRBV19 | CASRDRAGDQKRELFF
TRBV19 | CASRKPGQANTEAFF
TRBV5-1 | CASSFIRENTGELFF
TRBV7-3 | CASSLRGGTYNEQFF
TRBV3-1 | CASSQAAIQYF
TRBV3-1 | CASSQGGSGQETQYF
TRBV7-2 | CASSFLASYNEQFF